One sample yielded the 28 T cell receptor beta chains listed below, sequenced in a study of blood T cell repertoires in COVID-19. The data were produced by immunoSEQ multiplex PCR, yet TCRdb's version contains in-frame clones alone and is incomplete. Of approximately 470,000 clones listed, around 85% are singletons. The sample consisted of peripheral blood. These receptor sequences come from a human donor in a cohort sampled during active COVID-19.

The chain carries TRBV12-3 or TRBV12-4 and TRBJ1-5, with D unclear. V lost 10 bases and J 5 bases, leaving 15 bases between the germline ends. The CDR3 sequence is 13 residues long. Here the CDR3 reads CATSMKRDQPQHF. The CDR3 DNA follows: TGTGCCACGTCTATGAAGAGGGATCAGCCCCAGCATTTT.

The J gene is TRBJ1-5, the V gene TRBV10-3, with a tentative D call TRBD1 (5 bases). With 3 bases removed from V and 5 bases from J, the gap between germline ends came to 11 bases. The CDR3 extends over 14 amino acids. The germline gives CDR1 ENHRY, CDR2 SYGVKD. This CDR3 is CAISDRAGYQPQHF. The CDR3 DNA reads TGTGCCATCAGTGATAGAGCAGGGTATCAGCCCCAGCATTTT.

This chain joins TRBV7-2 and TRBJ2-7; 7 nucleotides align to TRBD1. This CDR3 has 17 residues. In germline, CDR1 is SGHTA, CDR2 FQGNSA. Germline trimming cut 1 base from V and 0 bases from J; bases unmatched to any gene: 9. The CDR3, as DNA: TGTGCCAGCAGCTTAGGGCCCCCGGGACAGAGCTCCTACGAGCAGTACTTC. Translating it yields CASSLGPPGQSSYEQYF.

This clone occurred once. The V call is TRBV7-9, the J call TRBJ2-1; 9 positions match TRBD2. The J segment lost 6 bases and the V segment lost 11 bases, leaving 11 bases of the junction unmatched. CDR1 and CDR2 from the germline V gene are SEHNR and FQNEAQ (reference sequence). The CDR3 sequence is 14 residues long. The CDR3 loop is CACPGEAGGNEQFF. CDR3 DNA sequence: TGTGCCTGTCCAGGGGAAGCGGGGGGCAATGAGCAGTTCTTC.

This chain's CDR3 is CASSSSGIAGELFF. CDR3 nucleotide sequence: TGCGCCAGCAGCTCTTCGGGAATCGCCGGGGAGCTGTTTTTT. The V call is TRBV5-1, the J call TRBJ2-2; D is perhaps TRBD2 (5 bases). This CDR3 is 14 amino acids long. CDR1 is SGHRS, CDR2 YFSETQ, per germline. Deletions cut 3 bases from V and 6 bases from J, with 12 bases between.

This clone showed up just once. This sequence joins TRBV12-3 or TRBV12-4 and TRBJ2-7, with D possibly TRBD2 on 6 matching bases. V lost 6 bases and J 3 bases, leaving 12 bases between the germline ends. The CDR3 consists of 13 residues. The CDR3 sequence: CASRPTGVYEQYF. In DNA, the CDR3 is TGTGCCAGCAGGCCAACGGGGGTCTACGAGCAGTACTTC.

This clone was seen a single time. This chain connects TRBV27 to TRBJ2-7, with 11 bases lining up with TRBD2. The CDR3 length is 17 residues. The V gene's germline CDR1 is MNHEY and CDR2 SMNVEV (reference sequence). Trimming removed 2 bases from V and 0 bases from J; junction bases left unmatched: 6. CDR3 in amino acids: CASSLRFSGRVSYEQYF. In DNA, the CDR3 is TGTGCCAGCAGTTTAAGGTTTAGCGGGAGGGTCTCCTACGAGCAGTACTTC.

This clone has only a few counts. V is TRBV28 and J is TRBJ1-3; D call uncertain. CDR1 and CDR2 (germline): MDHEN, SYDVKM. The CDR3 is 12 amino acids. Trimming removed 7 bases from V and 4 bases from J, with 8 bases in between. The CDR3 loop reads CASMPRGNTIYF. The CDR3 region has the DNA TGTGCCAGCATGCCGCGAGGAAACACCATATATTTT.

The V and J genes are TRBV6-5 and TRBJ1-5, with D possibly being TRBD1 (5 bases). The V end was cut by 2 bases, the J end by 6 bases, with 11 bases between. The CDR3 runs 14 residues. The germline V gene encodes CDR1 MNHEY and CDR2 SVGAGI. The CDR3: CASSYGQGRQPQHF. The CDR3, as DNA: TGTGCCAGCAGTTACGGGCAGGGCCGTCAGCCCCAGCATTTT.

The V gene is TRBV2, the J gene TRBJ2-5, with no clear D. Germline-derived CDR1 and CDR2 are SNHLY and FYNNEI. With 4 bases removed from V and 2 bases from J, the gap between germline ends came to 5 bases. The CDR3 consists of 12 residues. The CDR3 nucleotides are TGTGCCAGCAGTGTGCGGCAAGAGACCCAGTACTTC. Its protein is CASSVRQETQYF.

The V call is TRBV18, the J call TRBJ2-3; D unresolved. Germline lookup yields CDR1 KGHSH and CDR2 LQKENI. The V end lost 0 bases, the J end lost 4 bases, and 8 bases lay between the germline ends. This CDR3 spans 14 amino acids. The CDR3 reads CASSPPVAPDTQYF. The CDR3 DNA sequence: TGTGCCAGCTCACCACCGGTGGCCCCAGATACGCAGTATTTT.

The V gene is TRBV19, the J gene TRBJ1-5; TRBD1 agrees at 9 bases. Germline-derived CDR1 and CDR2 are LNHDA and SQIVND (reference sequence). V shed 1 base, J shed 5 bases, and the junction held 3 bases outside the gene matches. The CDR3 contains 15 residues. The CDR3 here is CASSIGGTGYQPQHF. The CDR3 region has the DNA TGTGCCAGTAGTATAGGGGGGACAGGGTATCAGCCCCAGCATTTT.

The chain carries TRBV5-4 and TRBJ2-1, with TRBD1 identical over 10 bases. The CDR3 sequence is 13 residues long. V was pared by 3 bases and J by 6 bases, with 0 bases of the junction left unmatched. Germline CDR1 is SGHNT and CDR2 is YYREEE (reference sequence). In nucleotides, the CDR3 is TGTGCCAGCAGCTGGGACAGGGGCAATGAGCAGTTCTTC. Its translation is CASSWDRGNEQFF.

This chain connects TRBV5-1 to TRBJ2-5; 9 bases map to TRBD2. V lost 4 bases, J lost 2 bases, and 9 bases stayed unmatched. This CDR3 spans 16 amino acids. Germline V gene sequence: CDR1 SGHRS, CDR2 YFSETQ. In DNA, the CDR3 is TGCGCCAGCAGCCTCCTTAGCGGGAGAGGGCAAGAGACCCAGTACTTC. Translating it yields CASSLLSGRGQETQYF.

As for this clone: A clone one base away is much larger, so this may be a read error. The gene calls are TRBV9 and TRBJ1-1; 8 bases fit TRBD1. CDR3 length: 13 amino acids. V lost 4 bases, J lost 5 bases, and 4 bases stayed unmatched. Germline CDR1 SGDLS, CDR2 YYNGEE. In nucleotides, the CDR3 is TGTGCCAGCAGCCTTCAGGGGGCGACTGAAGCTTTCTTT. Residues: CASSLQGATEAFF.

This clone was observed a handful of times. V is TRBV10-3 and J is TRBJ2-1; 7 nucleotides line up with TRBD2. Germline-derived CDR1 and CDR2 are ENHRY and SYGVKD. This CDR3 comprises 16 residues. The J segment lost 7 bases and the V segment lost 0 bases, leaving 9 bases of the junction unmatched. The CDR3 sequence is CAISESAAGSSNEQFF. CDR3 DNA: TGTGCCATCAGTGAGTCTGCAGCGGGGAGTAGTAATGAGCAGTTCTTC.

The gene calls are TRBV29-1 and TRBJ1-2; 9 bases line up with TRBD1. CDR1 is SQVTM, CDR2 ANQGSEA, per germline. The CDR3 loop spans 13 amino acids. V gave up 7 bases and J gave up 8 bases; unmatched junction bases: 11. The DNA of the CDR3 is TGCAGCGCGGACAGGGGATTTCAGGGGGGCTACACCTTC. Translation: CSADRGFQGGYTF.

The chain couples TRBV7-2 to TRBJ2-5, with TRBD2 matching 9 bases. The CDR3 contains 15 residues. V lost 1 base and J lost 5; bases outside the gene matches: 5. Germline V gene sequence: CDR1 SGHTA, CDR2 FQGNSA. The CDR3 bases are TGTGCCAGCAGCTTAGTGAGCGGGAGGCTGGAGACCCAGTACTTC. Encoded protein: CASSLVSGRLETQYF. The full variable domain, with the rest looked up from reference TRBV7-2 and TRBJ2-5, is GAGVSQSPSNKVTEKGKDVELRCDPISGHTALYWYRQSLGQGLEFLIYFQGNSAPDKSGLPSDRFSAERTGGSVSTLTIQRTQQEDSAVYLCASSLVSGRLETQYFGPGTRLLVL.

The chain links TRBV18 to TRBJ2-7, with a tentative D call TRBD2 (5 bases). With 4 bases removed from V and 7 bases from J, the gap between germline ends came to 23 bases. The germline V gene encodes CDR1 KGHSH and CDR2 LQKENI. This CDR3 region has 16 residues. The CDR3 region has the DNA TGTGCCAGCTCACTATCCCCGCAGACTATGCTTCTGGAGCAGTACTTC. Translating it yields CASSLSPQTMLLEQYF.

The gene calls are TRBV21-1 and TRBJ1-2. TRBV21-1 is shown as a pseudogene. The CDR3 totals 17 residues. CDR3 residues: CASSQGGQAGPEGGYTF. In DNA form, the CDR3 reads TGTGCCAGCAGCCAAGGGGGTCAGGCAGGTCCTGAGGGTGGCTACACCTTC.

This clone was seen just once. J is TRBJ2-7 and V is TRBV5-4, with D hard to call. The V end lost 1 base, the J end lost 2 bases, and 10 bases lay between the germline ends. CDR3 length equals 14 residues. Germline V gives CDR1 SGHNT, CDR2 YYREEE (reference sequence). Here the CDR3 reads CASSLPGAPYEQYF. The CDR3 DNA reads TGTGCCAGCAGCTTGCCCGGAGCGCCCTACGAGCAGTACTTC.

The genes are TRBV7-2 and TRBJ2-7; 10 nucleotides line up with TRBD2. V was pared by 5 bases and J by 1 base, with 8 bases of the junction left unmatched. The CDR3 consists of 16 residues. Per germline, CDR1 SGHTA and CDR2 FQGNSA. CDR3 sequence: CASSQRSGRASYEQYF. The CDR3 bases are TGTGCCAGCAGCCAGCGGAGCGGGAGGGCATCCTACGAGCAGTACTTC.

The CDR3 bases are TGTGCCAGCAGCCAACGAAGAGCGGGAGCGGTCTGGAATGAGCAGTTCTTC. Its translation is CASSQRRAGAVWNEQFF. The chain joins TRBV4-2 to TRBJ2-1; 8 bases line up with TRBD2. J gave up 7 bases and V 2 bases, and 13 bases lay outside the gene matches. This CDR3 has 17 residues. Germline CDR1 is LGHNA and CDR2 is YNFKEQ.

The chain employs TRBV28 and TRBJ2-5; D perhaps matches TRBD2 (5 bases). Trimming left V 2 bases short and J 5 bases short, with 9 bases between. The CDR3 spans 13 residues. In germline, CDR1 is MDHEN, CDR2 SYDVKM. CDR3 sequence (DNA): TGTGCCAGCAGTTTAGTGGGAGTGGAGACCCAGTACTTC. Protein: CASSLVGVETQYF. The full variable domain, its missing parts supplied by reference TRBV28 and TRBJ2-5, is DVKVTQSSRYLVKRTGEKVFLECVQDMDHENMFWYRQDPGLGLRLIYFSYDVKMKEKGDIPEGYSVSREKKERFSLILESASTNQTSMYLCASSLVGVETQYFGPGTRLLVL.

This clone was counted only a few times. The genes are TRBV19 and TRBJ1-2; D is undetermined. Germline lookup yields CDR1 LNHDA and CDR2 SQIVND (reference sequence). The V end was cut by 2 bases, the J end by 8 bases, with 15 bases between. There are 14 residues in the CDR3. CDR3 DNA: TGTGCCAGTAGTATATCGAAGGATGTGAGGGGCTACACCTTC. Protein product: CASSISKDVRGYTF.

The chain employs TRBV4-1 and TRBJ2-7; D unclear. CDR1 MGHRA and CDR2 YSYEKL come from the germline V gene. The CDR3 consists of 17 residues. V lost 1 base and J lost 0, with 16 bases in between. The CDR3 bases are TGCGCCAGCAGCCAAGGTATGCTGAGTAGGAGCTCCTACGAGCAGTACTTC. Encoded protein: CASSQGMLSRSSYEQYF.

The chain joins TRBV29-1 to TRBJ1-2; 11 bases map to TRBD1. V dropped 7 bases and J dropped 4; count of bases not matched to a gene: 5. Germline V lookup: CDR1 SQVTM, CDR2 ANQGSEA. CDR3 length: 13 amino acids. As DNA, the CDR3 is TGCAGCGGGGGGACAGGGGGAGGCTATGGCTACACCTTC. It specifies CSGGTGGGYGYTF.

This clone has only a few counts. The chain joins TRBV10-2 to TRBJ2-7; 7 bases align to TRBD2. Trimming removed 0 bases from V and 4 bases from J; junction bases left unmatched: 6. This CDR3 spans 15 amino acids. In germline, CDR1 is WSHSY, CDR2 SAAADI. The CDR3 sequence is CASSESRAGPYEQYF. The CDR3 coding sequence is TGCGCCAGCAGTGAGTCTCGAGCGGGACCTTACGAGCAGTACTTC.